This T cell receptor beta chain comes out of a study of blood T cells in healthy people across ages. The length of the CDR3 is 16 residues. Germline CDR1 and CDR2: SGDLS and YYNGEE. Notes on this clonotype: Compared with germline, one end of the junction differs, possibly owing to a read error.

A J-beta primer mix and a sample-barcoded 5' primer were used in a second PCR of about 7 to 12 cycles. TCRdb passed the 5' RACE reads through MiXCR, listing each CDR3 protein once. The table shows roughly 1.6 million distinct CDR3 sequences, with 30% to 40% occurring only once. The TCR was taken from a woman aged 30 to 39 in good health. Specimen: blood. The chain recombines TRBV9 with TRBJ2-5; 13 bases match TRBD2. The CDR3 loop is CASSVETSGGQEAQYF. The CDR3 region has the DNA TGTGCCAGCAGCGTAGAGACTAGCGGGGGGCAAGAGGCCCAGTACTTC.